These 5 T cell receptor beta chains share one sample of origin, sequenced in a study of cytomegalovirus exposure and HLA in healthy donors. PCR amplification relied on 60 Vbeta primers (plus 13 Jbeta primers). Data came from immunoSEQ multiplex PCR; TCRdb stores just in-frame clones and leaves some out. Here the sample spans about 130,000 clones, 74% being singletons. Sequenced input: PBMCs. These receptors were obtained from a man aged 35-49 years in good health and CMV-seropositive.

This clone was observed a handful of times. The CDR3 bases are TGCAGCGTTGAGGACACAGGGTTTACCTACGAGCAGTACTTC. Its translation: CSVEDTGFTYEQYF. The chain recombines TRBV29-1 with TRBJ2-7, with D possibly TRBD1 on 6 matching bases. Between the trimmed V and J ends, which lost 3 bases and 2 bases, there was a span of 14 bases. Germline-derived CDR1 and CDR2 are SQVTM and ANQGSEA. This CDR3 spans 14 amino acids.

This clone occurred a few times. CDR3 residues: CASKFTGGRGEQFF. The CDR3 nucleotides are TGTGCCAGCAAGTTTACTGGCGGAAGGGGTGAGCAGTTCTTC. The V call is TRBV2, the J call TRBJ2-1, with D tentatively TRBD1 (5 bases). The germline V gene has CDR1 SNHLY and CDR2 FYNNEI. The CDR3 has 14 residues. With 7 bases removed from V and 9 bases from J, the gap between germline ends came to 19 bases.

The genes are TRBV2 and TRBJ2-3; TRBD2 agrees at 8 bases. J lost 3 bases, V lost 3 bases, and 8 bases had no gene match. This CDR3 is 16 amino acids long. The germline V gene has CDR1 SNHLY and CDR2 FYNNEI. The CDR3 protein is CASSETLGLVTDTQYF. CDR3 sequence (DNA): TGTGCCAGCAGTGAGACTCTGGGACTAGTTACAGATACGCAGTATTTT.

The J gene is TRBJ2-1, the V gene TRBV2; the match to TRBD2 covers 10 bases. This CDR3 is built from 21 residues. Trimming took 3 bases from V and 2 from J; bases not matched to a gene: 19. From germline, CDR1 is SNHLY and CDR2 FYNNEI. The CDR3 sequence: CASSETLAGALFHSPYNEQFF. The CDR3, as DNA: TGTGCCAGCAGTGAGACCCTAGCGGGAGCCCTATTTCACTCGCCCTACAATGAGCAGTTCTTC.

A few counts support this clone. V and J are TRBV11-2 and TRBJ1-2; D uncertain. The CDR3 totals 16 residues. Germline-derived CDR1 and CDR2 are SGHAT and FQNNGV. Between the trimmed V and J ends, which lost 4 bases and 0 bases, there was a span of 15 bases. CDR3 sequence (DNA): TGTGCCAGCAGCTCCGTTAACGGTTCCCCTAACTATGGCTACACCTTC. The encoded protein is CASSSVNGSPNYGYTF. The whole variable domain, filled in from reference TRBV11-2 and TRBJ1-2, reads EAGVAQSPRYKIIEKRQSVAFWCNPISGHATLYWYQQILGQGPKLLIQFQNNGVVDDSQLPKDRFSAERLKGVDSTLKIQPAKLEDSAVYLCASSSVNGSPNYGYTFGSGTRLTVV.